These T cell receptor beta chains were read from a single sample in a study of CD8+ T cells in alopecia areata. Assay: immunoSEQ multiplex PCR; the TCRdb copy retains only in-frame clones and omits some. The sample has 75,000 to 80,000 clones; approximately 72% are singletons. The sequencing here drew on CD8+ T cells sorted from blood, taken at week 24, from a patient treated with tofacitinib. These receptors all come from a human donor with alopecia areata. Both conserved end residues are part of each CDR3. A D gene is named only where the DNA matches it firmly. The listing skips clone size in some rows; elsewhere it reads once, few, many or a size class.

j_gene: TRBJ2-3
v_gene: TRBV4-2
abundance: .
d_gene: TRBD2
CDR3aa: CASSQDGAGGLNTDTQYF
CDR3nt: TGTGCCAGCAGCCAAGACGGGGCGGGGGGCTTGAACACAGATACGCAGTATTTT

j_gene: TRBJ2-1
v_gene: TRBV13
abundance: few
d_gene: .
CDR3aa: CASSARRLSGNEQFF
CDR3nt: TGTGCCAGCAGCGCCCGACGGCTCTCGGGCAATGAGCAGTTCTTC

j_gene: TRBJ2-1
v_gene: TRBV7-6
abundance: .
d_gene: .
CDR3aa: CASSLERGGQFF
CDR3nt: TGTGCCAGCAGCTTAGAAAGGGGGGGGCAGTTCTTC

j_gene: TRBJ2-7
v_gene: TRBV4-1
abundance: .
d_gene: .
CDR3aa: CASSQGQGTSYEQYF
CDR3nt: TGCGCCAGCAGCCAAGGCCAGGGAACCTCCTACGAGCAGTACTTC

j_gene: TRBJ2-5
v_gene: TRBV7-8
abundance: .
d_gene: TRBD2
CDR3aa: CASSSEAGEETQYF
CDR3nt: TGTGCCAGCAGTTCCGAAGCGGGAGAAGAGACCCAGTACTTC

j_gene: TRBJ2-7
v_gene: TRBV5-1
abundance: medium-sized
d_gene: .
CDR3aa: CASSLGSPYEQYF
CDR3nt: TGCGCCAGCAGCTTGGGGAGCCCTTACGAGCAGTACTTC

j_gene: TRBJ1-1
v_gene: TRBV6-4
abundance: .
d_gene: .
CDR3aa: CASSDIPNTEAFF
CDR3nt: TGTGCCAGCAGTGACATACCGAACACTGAAGCTTTCTTT

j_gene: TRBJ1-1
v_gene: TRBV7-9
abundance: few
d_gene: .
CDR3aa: CASSFSTSQGDTEAFF
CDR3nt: TGTGCCAGCAGCTTTTCGACTTCACAAGGGGACACTGAAGCTTTCTTT

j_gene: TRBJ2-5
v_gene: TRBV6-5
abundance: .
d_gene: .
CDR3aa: CASSSNAEETQYF
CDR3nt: TGTGCCAGCAGCTCCAATGCCGAGGAGACCCAGTACTTC

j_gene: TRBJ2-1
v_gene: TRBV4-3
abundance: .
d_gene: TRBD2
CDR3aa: CASSQDGGGNNEQFF
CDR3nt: TGCGCCAGCAGCCAAGACGGCGGGGGGAACAATGAGCAGTTCTTC

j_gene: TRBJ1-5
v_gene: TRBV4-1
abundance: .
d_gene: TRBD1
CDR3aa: CASSQAPGQGNQPQHF
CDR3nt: TGCGCCAGCAGCCAGGCTCCCGGACAGGGTAATCAGCCCCAGCATTTT

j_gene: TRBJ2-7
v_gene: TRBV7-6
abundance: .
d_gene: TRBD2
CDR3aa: CASSERTSGGQNPSYEQYF
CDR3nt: TGTGCCAGCAGCGAAAGGACTAGCGGGGGCCAAAACCCCTCCTACGAGCAGTACTTC

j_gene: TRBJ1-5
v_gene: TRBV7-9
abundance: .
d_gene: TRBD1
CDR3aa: CASSLGQGSQPQHF
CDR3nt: TGTGCCAGCAGCTTAGGACAGGGCAGTCAGCCCCAGCATTTT

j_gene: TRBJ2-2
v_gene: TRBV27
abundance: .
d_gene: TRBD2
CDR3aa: CASSLAGGPSGELFF
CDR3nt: TGTGCCAGCAGTTTAGCGGGAGGGCCCTCCGGGGAGCTGTTTTTT

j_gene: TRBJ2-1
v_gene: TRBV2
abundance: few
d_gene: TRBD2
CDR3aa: CATLLAGGLNEQFF
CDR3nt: TGTGCCACCCTACTAGCGGGAGGCCTCAATGAGCAGTTCTTC

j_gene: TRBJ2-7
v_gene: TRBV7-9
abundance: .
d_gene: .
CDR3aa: CASSLVTGRLSREQYF
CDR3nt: TGTGCCAGCAGCTTAGTCACTGGACGGCTCAGTCGCGAGCAGTACTTC

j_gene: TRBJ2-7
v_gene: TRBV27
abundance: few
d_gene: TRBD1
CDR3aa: CASSYAGTGHYEQYF
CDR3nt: TGTGCCAGCAGTTATGCCGGGACAGGCCACTACGAGCAGTACTTC

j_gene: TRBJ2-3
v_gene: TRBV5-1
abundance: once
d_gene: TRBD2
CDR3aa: CASSNWLAGAYLPTDTQYF
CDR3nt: TGCGCCAGCAGCAACTGGCTAGCGGGGGCGTACCTACCCACAGATACGCAGTATTTT

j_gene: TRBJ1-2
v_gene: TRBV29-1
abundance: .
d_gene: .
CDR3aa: CSVTWDYGYTF
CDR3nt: TGCAGCGTTACCTGGGACTATGGCTACACCTTC

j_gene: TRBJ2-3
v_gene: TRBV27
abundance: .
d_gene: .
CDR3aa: CASSPALGDTQYF
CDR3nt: TGTGCCAGCAGCCCCGCGCTCGGAGATACGCAGTATTTT

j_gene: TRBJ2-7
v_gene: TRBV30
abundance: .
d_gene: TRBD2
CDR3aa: CAWSLELAASYEQYF
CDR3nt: TGTGCCTGGAGCTTGGAACTAGCGGCCTCCTACGAGCAGTACTTC

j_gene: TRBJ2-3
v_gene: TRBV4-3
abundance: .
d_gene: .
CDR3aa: CASSQDWAGADTQYF
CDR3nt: TGCGCCAGCAGCCAAGATTGGGCAGGAGCCGATACGCAGTATTTT

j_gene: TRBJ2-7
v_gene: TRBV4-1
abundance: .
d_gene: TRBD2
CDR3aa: CASSQDRGGRVGEQYF
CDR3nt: TGCGCCAGCAGCCAAGATCGGGGCGGGAGAGTAGGCGAGCAGTACTTC

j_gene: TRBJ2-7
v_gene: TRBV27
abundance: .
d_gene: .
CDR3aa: CASSNTYGYEQYF
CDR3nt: TGTGCCAGCAGTAACACGTACGGCTACGAGCAGTACTTC

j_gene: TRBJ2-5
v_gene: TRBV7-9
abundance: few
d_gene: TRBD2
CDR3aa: CASSLGLAVQETQYF
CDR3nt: TGTGCCAGCAGCTTAGGACTAGCGGTTCAAGAGACCCAGTACTTC

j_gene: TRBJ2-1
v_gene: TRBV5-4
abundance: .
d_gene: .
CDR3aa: CASSSGNEQFF
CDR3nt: TGTGCCAGCAGCTCCGGCAATGAGCAGTTCTTC

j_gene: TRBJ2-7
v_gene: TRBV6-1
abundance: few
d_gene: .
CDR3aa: CASLGRTTYEQYF
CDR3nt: TGTGCCAGCTTGGGTCGGACGACCTACGAGCAGTACTTC

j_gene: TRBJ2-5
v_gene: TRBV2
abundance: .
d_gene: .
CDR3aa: CASRGDLVSMGETQYF
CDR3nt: TGTGCCAGCAGAGGGGACTTGGTGTCTATGGGAGAGACCCAGTACTTC

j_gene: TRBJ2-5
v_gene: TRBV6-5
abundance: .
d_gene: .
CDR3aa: CASSRMRAQYF
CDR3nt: TGTGCCAGCAGCCGCATGCGGGCCCAGTACTTC

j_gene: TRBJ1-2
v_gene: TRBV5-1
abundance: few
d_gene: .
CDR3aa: CASSLPLGQGDVGYTF
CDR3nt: TGCGCCAGCAGCTTGCCCCTCGGGCAGGGAGATGTTGGCTACACCTTC

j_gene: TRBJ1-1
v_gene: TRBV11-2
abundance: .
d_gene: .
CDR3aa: CASSLDGRMNTEAFF
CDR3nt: TGTGCCAGCAGCTTAGACGGCCGGATGAACACTGAAGCTTTCTTT

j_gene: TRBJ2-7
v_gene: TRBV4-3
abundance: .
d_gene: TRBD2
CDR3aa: CASSQDRGGPYEQYF
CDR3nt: TGCGCCAGCAGCCAAGACCGCGGGGGGCCTTACGAGCAGTACTTC

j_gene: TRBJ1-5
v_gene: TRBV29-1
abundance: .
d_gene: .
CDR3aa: CSVVAGYSNQPQHF
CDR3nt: TGCAGCGTTGTTGCAGGCTATAGCAATCAGCCCCAGCATTTT

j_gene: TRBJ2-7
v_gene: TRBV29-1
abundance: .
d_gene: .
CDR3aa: CSARTGSHEQYF
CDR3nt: TGCAGCGCCCGAACAGGTAGCCACGAGCAGTACTTC

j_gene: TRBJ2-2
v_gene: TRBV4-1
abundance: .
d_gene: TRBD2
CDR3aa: CASSRRLAVNTGELFF
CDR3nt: TGCGCCAGCAGCCGTCGACTAGCGGTGAACACCGGGGAGCTGTTTTTT

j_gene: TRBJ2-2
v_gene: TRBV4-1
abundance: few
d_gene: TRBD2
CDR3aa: CASSQEGGRGNTGELFF
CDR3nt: TGCGCCAGCAGCCAAGAAGGCGGGAGAGGGAACACCGGGGAGCTGTTTTTT

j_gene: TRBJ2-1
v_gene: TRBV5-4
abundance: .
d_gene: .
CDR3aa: CASQSRIDEQFF
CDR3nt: TGTGCCAGCCAGTCTAGGATTGATGAGCAGTTCTTC

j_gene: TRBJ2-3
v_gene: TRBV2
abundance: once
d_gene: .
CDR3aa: CASRPRGEWTTLTSTDTQYF
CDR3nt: TGTGCCAGCAGGCCCAGGGGGGAGTGGACTACCCTTACTAGCACAGATACGCAGTATTTT

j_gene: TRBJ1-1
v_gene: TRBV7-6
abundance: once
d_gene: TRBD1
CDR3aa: CASSPGTGVNTEAFF
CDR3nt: TGTGCCAGCAGCCCCGGGACAGGGGTGAACACTGAAGCTTTCTTT

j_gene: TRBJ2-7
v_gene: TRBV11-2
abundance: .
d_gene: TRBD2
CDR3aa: CASSPGGWQYF
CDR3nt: TGTGCCAGCAGTCCCGGGGGGTGGCAGTACTTC

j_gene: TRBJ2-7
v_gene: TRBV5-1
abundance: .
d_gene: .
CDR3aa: CASSPPVRSYEQYF
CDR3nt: TGCGCCAGCAGTCCGCCAGTCAGATCCTACGAGCAGTACTTC

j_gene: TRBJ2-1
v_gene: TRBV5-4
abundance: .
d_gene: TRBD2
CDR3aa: CASSLATSVTYNEQFF
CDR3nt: TGTGCCAGCAGCTTAGCGACTAGCGTGACCTACAATGAGCAGTTCTTC

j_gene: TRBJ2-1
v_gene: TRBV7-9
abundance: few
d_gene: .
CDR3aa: CASSLELVLSGEQFF
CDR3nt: TGTGCCAGCAGCTTAGAGCTGGTTCTCTCCGGTGAGCAGTTCTTC